The present entry profiles one T cell receptor (beta chain) with its context. The protocol was immunoSEQ multiplex PCR, while the TCRdb copy is restricted to in-frame clones and leaves out a portion. The table lists under 170,000 clones, under 95% of them singletons, with approximately 3.3% in the top ten. This sample is part of a study of T cell responses to AZD1222 COVID-19 vaccine. Germline V gene sequence: CDR1 SGHRS, CDR2 YFSETQ. CDR3 length: 16 amino acids. With V trimmed by 0 bases and J by 0 bases, 1 base remained unmatched. The sequencing here drew on peripheral blood, taken 28 days after the second AZD1222 dose. The J gene is TRBJ2-2, the V gene TRBV5-1; 8 bases agree with TRBD1. This TCR derives from an adult who received the AZD1222 COVID-19 vaccine. CDR3 sequence: CASSLGQGTNTGELFF. The CDR3 DNA sequence: TGCGCCAGCAGCTTGGGACAGGGGACGAACACCGGGGAGCTGTTTTTT.